This T cell receptor (beta chain) came from a study of blood T cell repertoires in COVID-19. The germline V and J ends were trimmed by 0 bases and 6 bases, with 12 bases remaining between them. The germline V gene encodes CDR1 LGHDT and CDR2 YNNKEL (reference sequence). This CDR3 is 14 amino acids long. This clone showed up just once. The repertoire was sequenced with immunoSEQ multiplex PCR; TCRdb's copy has only in-frame clones and lacks some. The sample has some 260,000 clones; under 95% are singletons. The genes are TRBV3-1 (or the pseudogene TRBV3-2) and TRBJ2-7, with D maybe TRBD2 (6 bases). Sequenced material: PBMCs or T cells enriched from blood (not recorded which). The clonotype originates from a woman aged 18-29 years who had recovered from COVID-19. In DNA, the CDR3 is TGTGCCAGCAGCCAAGAGCATGTCGGGGGCGAGCAGTACTTC. Translating it yields CASSQEHVGGEQYF.